A selection of T cell receptor beta chains follows, all from one sample in a study of blood T cell repertoires in COVID-19. The assay was immunoSEQ multiplex PCR, and TCRdb's table has in-frame clones only and misses some. The sample shows approximately 250,000 clones, over 75% of them seen only once. The sequenced sample consisted of PBMCs or T cells enriched from blood (not recorded which). These receptor sequences come from a young woman who had recovered from COVID-19. Both conserved end residues are part of each CDR3. Each record gives: J gene, V gene, CDR3 protein.

TRBJ2-7 TRBV9 CASSLRTGFSRDEQYF
TRBJ2-5 TRBV10-3 CAISGAGQETQYF
TRBJ2-1 TRBV2 CASIAGAPSYNEQFF
TRBJ2-5 TRBV4-1 CASSTVGTTFTQYF
TRBJ2-5 TRBV21-1 CARDYRGGETQYF
TRBJ1-1 TRBV28 CASSSLQGINTEAFF
TRBJ2-2 TRBV27 CASSFVGSPGELFF
TRBJ1-1 TRBV11-2 CASSLELTDYTEAFF
TRBJ2-1 TRBV28 CASSFQGPNEQFF
TRBJ2-7 TRBV5-1 CASSPGLAYEQYF
TRBJ2-7 TRBV11-3 CASSSRQGSSYEQYF
TRBJ2-1 TRBV29-1 CSVPEGAYEQFF
TRBJ1-4 TRBV27 CASSQTGGKLFF
TRBJ1-5 TRBV24-1 CATSVTGANQPQHF
TRBJ2-3 TRBV3-1/TRBV3-2 CASSQVTSGRALIPSTDTQYF
TRBJ2-7 TRBV7-6 CASSLIAGDPYSSYEQYF
TRBJ1-2 TRBV7-3 CASSLNADRGVFGYTF
TRBJ2-7 TRBV11-2 CASSPPFWASGRTYEQYF
TRBJ1-5 TRBV10-3 CAISWTGAGQPQHF
TRBJ1-1 TRBV5-1 CASRQGLTMNTEAFF
TRBJ2-7 TRBV2 CASRPRSAGLYEQYF
TRBJ1-2 TRBV7-2 CASSLGQRNGYTF
TRBJ1-2 TRBV2 CASSETAEGYGYTF
TRBJ2-1 TRBV13 CASSLGGFLAGINEQFF
TRBJ1-6 TRBV4-3 CASSQDWGLGNSPLHF
TRBJ1-1 TRBV29-1 CSVGAGWGMNTEAFF
TRBJ2-7 TRBV19 CASRRTALTYEQYF
TRBJ2-5 TRBV6-1 CASSDRGRGPRETQYF
TRBJ1-2 TRBV28 CASSLVRRPYGYTF
TRBJ1-2 TRBV18 CASSRTEGANRGYTF
TRBJ2-7 TRBV30 CAWRGRRGLPYEQYF
TRBJ1-3 TRBV28 CASTEVSGGIGSGNTIYF
TRBJ2-7 TRBV4-2 CASSRGGLAGSYEQYF
TRBJ1-1 TRBV7-9 CASSADSRAFF
TRBJ2-1 TRBV5-1 CASSAELAGVIEQFF
TRBJ2-3 TRBV4-1 CASSQLTVGTQYF
TRBJ1-1 TRBV12-3/TRBV12-4 CASFGRGNTEAFF
TRBJ2-2 TRBV19 CASSLLAGADTGELFF
TRBJ2-7 TRBV7-9 CASSHRDRRWEQYF
TRBJ1-2 TRBV7-2 CASSLGTGARLYGYTF
TRBJ1-2 TRBV6-5 CASSYGTGAYGYTF
TRBJ2-1 TRBV10-3 CAIILAGARSSYNEQFF
TRBJ2-7 TRBV11-3 CASSPMGGSQDEQYF
TRBJ2-1 TRBV28 CASSGLAGPNEQFF
TRBJ2-7 TRBV27 CASSLSGLAGTYEQYF
TRBJ2-5 TRBV18 CASSPLRQFSPGETQYF
TRBJ2-7 TRBV16 CASSQSSWHSYEQYF
TRBJ2-2 TRBV10-3 CAISPIKGGAMGTTGELFF
TRBJ1-1 TRBV5-1 CASSFTGDTEAFF
TRBJ2-7 TRBV10-2 CASRQGLITSYEQYF
TRBJ1-1 TRBV11-1 CASRPGGLGEAFF
TRBJ2-2 TRBV30 CAWSDGGYDTGELFF
TRBJ2-7 TRBV5-4 CASSHPDGEGEQYF
TRBJ2-6 TRBV11-1 CASSRLLSGANVLTF
TRBJ1-1 TRBV12-3/TRBV12-4 CASSYKGFTEAFF
TRBJ2-4 TRBV3-1/TRBV3-2 CASSQKEENIQYF
TRBJ2-7 TRBV5-6 CASSLGQGVYEQYF
TRBJ2-3 TRBV12-2 CASRRIRLAGDRTDTQYF
TRBJ2-5 TRBV5-1 CASSFTVIQETQYF
TRBJ2-5 TRBV7-6 CASSLIGQGQETQYF